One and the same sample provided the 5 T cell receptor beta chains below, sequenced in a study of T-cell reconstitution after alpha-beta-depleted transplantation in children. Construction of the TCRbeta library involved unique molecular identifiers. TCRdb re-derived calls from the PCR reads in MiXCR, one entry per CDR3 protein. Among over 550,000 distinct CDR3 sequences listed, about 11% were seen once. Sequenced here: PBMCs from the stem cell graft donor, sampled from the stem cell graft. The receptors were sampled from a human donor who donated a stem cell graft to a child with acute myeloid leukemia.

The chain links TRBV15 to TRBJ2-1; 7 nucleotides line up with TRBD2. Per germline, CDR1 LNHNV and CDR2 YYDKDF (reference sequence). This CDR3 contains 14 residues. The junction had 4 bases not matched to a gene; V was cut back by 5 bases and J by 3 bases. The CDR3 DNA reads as TGTGCCACCAGCGTGCTAGCGGACTACAATGAGCAGTTCTTC. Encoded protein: CATSVLADYNEQFF.

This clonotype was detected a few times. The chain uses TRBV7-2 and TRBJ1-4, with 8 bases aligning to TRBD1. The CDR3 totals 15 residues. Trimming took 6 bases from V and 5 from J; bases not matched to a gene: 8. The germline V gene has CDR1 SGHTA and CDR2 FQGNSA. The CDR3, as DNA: TGTGCCAGCAGTGATTCCGGGACAGGAAATGAAAAACTGTTTTTT. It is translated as CASSDSGTGNEKLFF.

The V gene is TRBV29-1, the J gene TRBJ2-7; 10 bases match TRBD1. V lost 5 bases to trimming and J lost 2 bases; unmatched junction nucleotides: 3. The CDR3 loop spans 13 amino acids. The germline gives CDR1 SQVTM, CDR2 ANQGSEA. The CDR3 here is CSVRQGATYEQYF. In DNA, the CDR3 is TGCAGCGTTAGACAGGGGGCAACCTACGAGCAGTACTTC.

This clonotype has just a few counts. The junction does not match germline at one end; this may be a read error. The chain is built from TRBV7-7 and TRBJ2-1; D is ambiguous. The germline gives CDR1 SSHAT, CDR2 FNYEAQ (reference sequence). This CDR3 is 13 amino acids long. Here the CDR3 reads CASSRVAWNEQFF. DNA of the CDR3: TGTGCTAGCAGCCGAGTTGCTTGGAATGAGCAGTTCTTC.

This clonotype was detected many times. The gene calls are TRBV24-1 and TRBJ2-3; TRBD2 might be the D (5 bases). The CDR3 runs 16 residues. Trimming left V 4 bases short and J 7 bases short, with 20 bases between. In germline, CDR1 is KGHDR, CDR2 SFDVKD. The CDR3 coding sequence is TGTGCCACCAGTGACCCAAGCGGACCCTCCGGGAATACGCAGTATTTT. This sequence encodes CATSDPSGPSGNTQYF.